This entry concerns a single T cell receptor (beta chain). Germline CDR1 and CDR2: MDHEN and SYDVKM. Between the trimmed V and J ends, which lost 7 bases and 4 bases, there was a span of 11 bases. The CDR3 covers 13 residues. This sample was included in a study of molecular identifiers for immune sequencing clone quantification. Study at large: For replicates, RNA isolated from approximately 20,000 or 98,000 naive CD8 cells was divided into five portions, of which four were sequenced.

TCRdb re-called the PCR reads with MiXCR, one entry per CDR3 protein. The table records about 100,000 distinct CDR3 sequences, roughly 34% of them present only once. V and J are TRBV28 and TRBJ2-1; D possibly corresponds to TRBD1 (6 bases). The sequencing sample was made of naive CD8+ T cells from blood, with Jurkat cell RNA spiked in. Subset denoted: FACS-sorted CD8+CD4-CCR7+CD45RA+ naive T cells. The origin of this receptor is a human donor in good health. Some libraries in this study had Jurkat cell RNA spiked in. The CDR3 bases are TGTGCCAGCAAAACGGACAGTTACAATGAGCAGTTCTTC. It is translated as CASKTDSYNEQFF.